The 17 T cell receptor beta chains below come from one sample, sequenced in a study of T cell changes during pregnancy in multiple sclerosis. Measured with immunoSEQ multiplex PCR; TCRdb has only the in-frame clones, and not every one. The table includes under 50,000 clones, less than 95% detected once. The specimen comprised CD8+ T cells from peripheral blood mononuclear cells, sampled in the second trimester of pregnancy. These receptors all come from a female donor with multiple sclerosis, enrolled in a pregnancy study.

Worth noting for this clone: A much bigger clone sits one base away, suggesting this may be a read error. This sample includes further DNA sequences coding for the same CDR3. Here the CDR3 reads CASSYTGYEQYF. CDR3 bases: TGTGCCAGCAGTTACACGGGGTACGAGCAGTACTTC. The V call is TRBV6-5, the J call TRBJ2-7, with a possible D match to TRBD2 (5 bases). The CDR3 is 12 amino acids. V lost 2 bases and J 4 bases, leaving 6 bases between the germline ends. Looked up from germline, CDR1 is MNHEY and CDR2 is SVGAGI.

The chain employs TRBV19 and TRBJ2-7, with D possibly TRBD2 on 5 matching bases. The V end lost 3 bases, the J end lost 3 bases, and 15 bases lay between the germline ends. This CDR3 region has 15 residues. Looked up from germline, CDR1 is LNHDA and CDR2 is SQIVND (reference sequence). The CDR3 DNA sequence: TGTGCCAGTAGTATTTCCTTCGGGGTGAACTACGAGCAGTACTTC. This encodes CASSISFGVNYEQYF.

V gene TRBV4-1 combines with J gene TRBJ2-7, with 15 bases lining up with TRBD2. Trimming cost V 0 bases and J 5 bases; bases outside gene matches: 2. Germline assignment: CDR1 MGHRA and CDR2 YSYEKL. This CDR3 is built from 16 residues. DNA for the CDR3: TGCGCCAGCAGCCAAGAAGGGACTAGCGGGGGGCACGAGCAGTACTTC. Translation: CASSQEGTSGGHEQYF.

This clone occurred once. V gene TRBV4-3 combines with J gene TRBJ1-3, with 7 bases identical to TRBD1. CDR1 and CDR2 (germline): LGHNA, YSLEER. V shed 4 bases and J 4 bases; nucleotides not matched to a gene: 10. CDR3 size: 16 residues. Here the CDR3 DNA reads TGCGCCAGCAGCCCAGGACAGGCTACTACGGGAAACACCATATATTTT. It encodes CASSPGQATTGNTIYF.

The J gene is TRBJ2-3, the V gene TRBV11-3; TRBD2 agrees at 8 bases. Germline loops: CDR1 SGHNT, CDR2 YENEEA. The length of the CDR3 is 15 residues. The junction had 12 bases not matched to a gene; V was cut back by 5 bases and J by 8 bases. CDR3 nucleotides: TGTGCCAGCAGCGGCGGGGGGATGTCGTCGGGTACGCAGTATTTT. It yields the protein CASSGGGMSSGTQYF.

This chain links TRBV11-2 with TRBJ1-2; 12 nucleotides align to TRBD1. Germline CDR1 reads SGHAT; CDR2 reads FQNNGV. The CDR3 runs 16 residues. After removal of 4 bases from V and 4 bases from J, the junction contained 7 bases not matched to a gene. The CDR3 loop reads CASSSWDRGQGYGYTF. CDR3 nucleotides: TGTGCCAGCAGCTCCTGGGACAGGGGGCAGGGCTATGGCTACACCTTC.

V usage is TRBV5-6 and J usage is TRBJ1-2; possible D gene TRBD1, 5 bases. Trimming shortened V by 4 bases and J by 4 bases, and 14 bases separated the two germline ends. There are 14 residues in the CDR3. Germline CDR1 reads SGHDT; CDR2 reads YYEEEE. The CDR3 bases are TGTGCCAGCAGCAAGGGGCCTTCCAGCTATGGCTACACCTTC. It translates to CASSKGPSSYGYTF.

This clone showed up just a few times. The V call is TRBV9, the J call TRBJ2-3; D unresolved. CDR3 length: 12 residues. Per the germline V gene, CDR1 is SGDLS and CDR2 is YYNGEE. The V end was cut by 3 bases, the J end by 6 bases, with 8 bases between. The CDR3 DNA follows: TGTGCCAGCAGCGCCGAACGGGATACGCAGTATTTT. It yields the protein CASSAERDTQYF.

J is TRBJ2-5 and V is TRBV13; a possible D gene is TRBD2 (5 bases). V shed 3 bases and J shed 7 bases, with 15 bases lying between them. Germline V lookup: CDR1 PRHDT, CDR2 FYEKMQ (reference sequence). This CDR3 has 14 amino acids. The CDR3 spells CASSLGRGPGTQYF. Written as DNA, the CDR3 is TGTGCCAGCAGCTTGGGCCGAGGGCCGGGGACCCAGTACTTC.

This clone came up a few times. The CDR3 nucleotides are TGTGCCAGCAGCGTAGGTAAGAACACTGAAGCTTTCTTT. Its translation is CASSVGKNTEAFF. V usage is TRBV9 and J usage is TRBJ1-1; the D is unclear. Trimming removed 0 bases at V and 1 base at J, with 4 bases between. The CDR3 runs 13 residues. Germline CDR1 SGDLS, CDR2 YYNGEE.

The rearrangement joins TRBV29-1 to TRBJ2-7; possible D gene TRBD1, 8 bases. Germline loops: CDR1 SQVTM, CDR2 ANQGSEA. Trimming stripped 6 bases from V and 3 bases from J, with 15 bases between. The CDR3 totals 13 residues. For the CDR3, the DNA is TGCAGCGTAAGGACAGGGAGGGTCTACGAGCAGTACTTC. Translating gives CSVRTGRVYEQYF.

In its sample, this clone was seen a few times. The chain combines TRBV5-5 with TRBJ1-1; TRBD1 might be the D (5 bases). Per germline, CDR1 SGHKS and CDR2 YYEKEE (reference sequence). This CDR3 spans 15 amino acids. The V gene lost 5 bases and the J gene lost 1 base, with 15 bases spanning the gap. CDR3 sequence: CASSQSPGGNTEAFF. In nucleotides, the CDR3 is TGTGCCAGCAGTCAATCCCCGGGGGGGAACACTGAAGCTTTCTTT.

This rearrangement joins TRBV7-8 to TRBJ2-7; a possible D gene is TRBD1 (6 bases). The germline gives CDR1 SGHVS, CDR2 FQNEAQ. The CDR3 runs 14 residues. Trimming removed 5 bases from V and 1 base from J, with 12 bases in between. CDR3 nucleotides: TGTGCCAGCAGCCCCGAGGGGGAGTCCTACGAGCAGTACTTC. It yields the protein CASSPEGESYEQYF.

CDR3 in DNA: TGTGCCAGCAGCTCGAGCCCCGGGACATTGTACGAGCAGTACTTC. Amino acid sequence: CASSSSPGTLYEQYF. The V call is TRBV5-5, the J call TRBJ2-7; maybe TRBD1 (6 bases). This CDR3 is 15 amino acids long. Trimming removed 3 bases from V and 4 bases from J, with 17 bases in between. The germline CDR1 and CDR2 sequences are SGHKS and YYEKEE (reference sequence).

This chain connects TRBV5-6 to TRBJ2-1; possible D gene TRBD1, 6 bases. There are 13 residues in the CDR3. V was trimmed by 2 bases and J by 5 bases, leaving 8 bases between them. The germline CDR1 and CDR2 sequences are SGHDT and YYEEEE. CDR3 bases: TGTGCCAGCAGCTTCAGGGGCCACAATGAGCAGTTCTTC. Protein product: CASSFRGHNEQFF.

This sequence joins TRBV2 and TRBJ1-1; 9 positions match TRBD1. J lost 9 bases, V lost 11 bases, and 7 bases had no gene match. The germline CDR1 and CDR2 sequences are SNHLY and FYNNEI. CDR3 length: 11 amino acids. This CDR3 is CARQGQGKAFF. CDR3 DNA: TGTGCCCGACAGGGACAGGGAAAAGCTTTCTTT.

V gene TRBV14 combines with J gene TRBJ2-7; 7 bases match TRBD2. Looked up from germline, CDR1 is SGHDN and CDR2 is FVKESK. J was trimmed by 6 bases and V by 4 bases; bases with no gene match: 12. This CDR3 region has 15 residues. Here the CDR3 DNA reads TGTGCCAGCAGCCCCCCCTGGGGGGGGGTCTCCGAGCAGTACTTC. Translation gives CASSPPWGGVSEQYF.